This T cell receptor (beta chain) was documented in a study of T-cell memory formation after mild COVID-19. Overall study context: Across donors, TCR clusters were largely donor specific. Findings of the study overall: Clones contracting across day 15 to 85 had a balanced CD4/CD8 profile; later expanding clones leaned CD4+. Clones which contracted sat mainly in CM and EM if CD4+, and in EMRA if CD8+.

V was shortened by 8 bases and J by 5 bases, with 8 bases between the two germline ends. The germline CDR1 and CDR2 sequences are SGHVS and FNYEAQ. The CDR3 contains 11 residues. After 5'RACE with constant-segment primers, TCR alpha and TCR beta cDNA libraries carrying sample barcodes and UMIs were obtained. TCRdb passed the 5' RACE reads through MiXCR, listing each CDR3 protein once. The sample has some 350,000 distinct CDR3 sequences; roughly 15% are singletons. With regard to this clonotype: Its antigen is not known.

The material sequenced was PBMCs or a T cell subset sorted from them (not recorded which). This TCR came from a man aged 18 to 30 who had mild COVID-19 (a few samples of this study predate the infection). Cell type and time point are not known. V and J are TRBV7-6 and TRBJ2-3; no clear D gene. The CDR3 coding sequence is TGTGCCAGCCTACAAGGAGATACGCAGTATTTT. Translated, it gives CASLQGDTQYF.